The next 20 T cell receptor beta chains were all read from a single sample in a study of monozygotic twins with inflammatory bowel disease (dated by TCRdb to about 2019). Library preparation used 5' RACE. The reads were generated on an Illumina HiSeq 2500. Reprocessed by TCRdb, the reads give a single entry per CDR3 protein sequence, without DNA. The table for this sample shows approximately 390,000 distinct CDR3 sequences. In total, the top ten clones hold 2% to 2.5% of the sample. Sequencing was carried out using blood. The receptors come from a human donor with ulcerative colitis or Crohn's disease, or a healthy co-twin of an affected twin (not recorded which).

J is TRBJ1-3 and V is TRBV20-1. The CDR3 has 13 amino acids. The germline V gene has CDR1 DFQATT and CDR2 SNEGSKA (reference sequence). This chain's CDR3 is CSAPAGAGNTIYF.

This chain links TRBV13 with TRBJ2-5; TCRdb's assignment of TRBD1 cannot be checked, as there is no DNA. CDR3 length: 18 residues. The germline CDR1 and CDR2 sequences are PRHDT and FYEKMQ (reference sequence). CDR3 protein: CASSPRAGRGRYQETQYF.

The chain links TRBV5-1 to TRBJ2-3; TCRdb's D call, TRBD1, is unchecked because there is no DNA. This CDR3 spans 18 amino acids. Germline V gene data show CDR1 as SGHRS and CDR2 as YFSETQ. This CDR3 reads CASSPRPMGVALGGTQYF.

The chain recombines TRBV4-3 with TRBJ2-3; the D gene TCRdb calls, TRBD2, cannot be checked with no DNA. CDR3 length: 16 amino acids. The germline V gene has CDR1 LGHNA and CDR2 YSLEER. The CDR3 is CASSQDSGPQADTQYF.

The chain links TRBV20-1 to TRBJ1-2; with no DNA, the TCRdb D assignment of TRBD1 cannot be verified. CDR1 is DFQATT, CDR2 SNEGSKA, per germline (reference sequence). This CDR3 comprises 14 residues. The CDR3 loop is CSAEDRDSYYGYTF.

The CDR3 is CASSPIGGANTGELFF. The V call is TRBV18, the J call TRBJ2-2; TCRdb lists TRBD1, though no DNA is available to test this call. This CDR3 has 16 amino acids. Germline V gene lookup returns CDR1 KGHSH and CDR2 LQKENI. Supplemented by reference TRBV18 and TRBJ2-2, the full variable domain reads NAGVMQNPRHLVRRRGQEARLRCSPMKGHSHVYWYRQLPEEGLKFMVYLQKENIIDESGMPKERFSAEFPKEGPSILRIQQVVRGDSAAYFCASSPIGGANTGELFFGEGSRLTVL.

The chain is built from TRBV12-3 or TRBV12-4 and TRBJ2-7; TCRdb's D gene call, TRBD1, goes unchecked for lack of DNA. The CDR3 is made up of 15 amino acids. The CDR3 loop reads CASSLVGGIGDEQYF.

CDR3 sequence: CAWSREGQGNYGYTF. The rearrangement uses TRBV30 and TRBJ1-2; TCRdb's D call, TRBD1, is unchecked because there is no DNA. CDR3 length: 15 amino acids. Germline CDR1 and CDR2: GTSNPN and SVGIG (reference sequence). Full variable domain (rest looked up from reference TRBV30 and TRBJ1-2): SQTIHQWPATLVQPVGSPLSLECTVEGTSNPNLYWYRQAAGRGLQLLFYSVGIGQISSEVPQNLSASRPQDRQFILSSKKLLLSDSGFYLCAWSREGQGNYGYTFGSGTRLTVV.

The genes are TRBV2 and TRBJ2-2; TCRdb outputs TRBD1, but without DNA this stays unchecked. Germline lookup yields CDR1 SNHLY and CDR2 FYNNEI. The CDR3 is 16 residues long. CDR3: CASEIGQGENTGELFF.

The gene calls are TRBV12-3 or TRBV12-4 and TRBJ1-4. The CDR3 extends over 17 amino acids. This CDR3 reads CASSPTRAGGLREKLFF.

The CDR3 region is CASSIDPQGILDGYTF. The chain recombines TRBV19 with TRBJ1-2; with no DNA, the TCRdb D assignment of TRBD1 cannot be verified. Germline V gene data show CDR1 as LNHDA and CDR2 as SQIVND (reference sequence). The CDR3 sequence is 16 residues long. The full variable domain, rest sourced from reference TRBV19 and TRBJ1-2, is DGGITQSPKYLFRKEGQNVTLSCEQNLNHDAMYWYRQDPGQGLRLIYYSQIVNDFQKGDIAEGYSVSREKKESFPLTVTSAQKNPTAFYLCASSIDPQGILDGYTFGSGTRLTVV.

The rearrangement links TRBV7-2 to TRBJ2-5. CDR3 length: 11 residues. CDR1 SGHTA and CDR2 FQGNSA come from the germline V gene. CDR3 protein: CASSLAQTQYF.

The chain employs TRBV7-6 and TRBJ2-1; TCRdb designates TRBD1, a call that cannot be tested without DNA. CDR1 and CDR2 (germline): SGHVS, FNYEAQ. The CDR3 is made up of 16 amino acids. The CDR3 here is CASSLLRTSTYNEQFF.

The chain links TRBV20-1 to TRBJ1-2. Looked up from germline, CDR1 is DFQATT and CDR2 is SNEGSKA (reference sequence). This CDR3 has 11 amino acids. The CDR3 region is CSASTNYGYTF.

The chain links TRBV6-5 to TRBJ2-1; the TCRdb D gene call, TRBD2, has no DNA to confirm it. The CDR3 runs to 15 residues. CDR1 and CDR2 from the germline V gene are MNHEY and SVGAGI. The CDR3 here is CASSYFTSGNNEQFF.

This chain joins TRBV7-6 and TRBJ2-5; TCRdb outputs TRBD2, but without DNA this stays unchecked. This CDR3 spans 16 amino acids. Germline values: CDR1 SGHVS, CDR2 FNYEAQ. The CDR3 loop is CASSTPGTSLGGTQYF.

The chain carries TRBV7-9 and TRBJ2-2; TCRdb names TRBD2, which stays unverified in the absence of DNA. The CDR3 is 14 residues long. Germline values: CDR1 SEHNR, CDR2 FQNEAQ (reference sequence). CDR3 in amino acids: CASILLSPTGELFF.

The chain is built from TRBV20-1 and TRBJ2-1; TCRdb lists TRBD1, though no DNA is available to test this call. Germline CDR1 and CDR2: DFQATT and SNEGSKA (reference sequence). CDR3 length equals 15 residues. CDR3 sequence: CSAKPLWGTYNEQFF.

The chain combines TRBV11-3 with TRBJ2-1. Germline lookup yields CDR1 SGHNT and CDR2 YENEEA. This CDR3 contains 13 residues. CDR3: CASSLERVGEQFF.

The chain recombines TRBV5-1 with TRBJ2-7; TCRdb picks TRBD1, but there is no DNA to check that call. Germline CDR1 reads SGHRS; CDR2 reads YFSETQ. The CDR3 is made up of 15 amino acids. This CDR3 is CASSPGSDGSYEQYF.